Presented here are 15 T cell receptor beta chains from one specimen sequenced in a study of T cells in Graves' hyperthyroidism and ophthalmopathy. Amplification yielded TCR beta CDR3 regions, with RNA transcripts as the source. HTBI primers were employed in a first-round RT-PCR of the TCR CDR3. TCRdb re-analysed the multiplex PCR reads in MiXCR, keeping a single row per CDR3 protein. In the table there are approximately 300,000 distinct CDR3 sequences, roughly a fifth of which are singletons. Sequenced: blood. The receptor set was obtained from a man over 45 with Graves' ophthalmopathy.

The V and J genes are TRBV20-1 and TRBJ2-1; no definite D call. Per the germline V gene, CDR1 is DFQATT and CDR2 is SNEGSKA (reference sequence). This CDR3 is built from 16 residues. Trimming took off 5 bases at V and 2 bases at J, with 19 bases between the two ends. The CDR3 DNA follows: TGCAGTGCTCCTATACGGACCACCTTGACCTACAATGAGCAGTTCTTC. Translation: CSAPIRTTLTYNEQFF.

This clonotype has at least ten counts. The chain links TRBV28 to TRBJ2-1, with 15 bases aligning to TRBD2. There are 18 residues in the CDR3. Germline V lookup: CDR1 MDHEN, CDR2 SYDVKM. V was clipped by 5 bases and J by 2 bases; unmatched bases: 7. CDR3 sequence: CASSPEGLAGGPYNEQFF. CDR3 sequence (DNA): TGTGCCAGCAGTCCTGAAGGACTAGCGGGAGGGCCCTACAATGAGCAGTTCTTC.

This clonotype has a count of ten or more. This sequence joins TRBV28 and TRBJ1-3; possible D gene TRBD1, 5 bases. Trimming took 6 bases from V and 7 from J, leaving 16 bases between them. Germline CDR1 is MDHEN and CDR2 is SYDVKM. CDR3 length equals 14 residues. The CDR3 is CASSLGGTFNTIYF. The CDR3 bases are TGTGCCAGCAGCCTGGGCGGGACTTTTAACACCATATATTTT.

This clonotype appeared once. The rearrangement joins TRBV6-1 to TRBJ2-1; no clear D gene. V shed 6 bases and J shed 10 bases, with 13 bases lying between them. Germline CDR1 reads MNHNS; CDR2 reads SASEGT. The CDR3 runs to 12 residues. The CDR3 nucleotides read TGTGCCAGCAGATCTCTGGGCGTCGAGCAGTTCTTC. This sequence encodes CASRSLGVEQFF.

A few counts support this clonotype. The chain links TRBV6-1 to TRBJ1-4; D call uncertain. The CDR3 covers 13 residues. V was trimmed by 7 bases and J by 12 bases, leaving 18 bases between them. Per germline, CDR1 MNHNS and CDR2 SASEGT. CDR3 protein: CASTIVIWEQLFF. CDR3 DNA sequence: TGTGCCAGCACTATCGTTATTTGGGAACAACTGTTTTTT.

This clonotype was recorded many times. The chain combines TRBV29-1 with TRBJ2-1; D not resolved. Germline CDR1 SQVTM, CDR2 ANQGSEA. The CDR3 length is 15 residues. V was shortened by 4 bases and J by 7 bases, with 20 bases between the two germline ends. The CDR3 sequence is CSVGLGSSLGNEQFF. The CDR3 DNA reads TGCAGCGTTGGTCTCGGGTCCTCACTGGGAAATGAGCAGTTCTTC.

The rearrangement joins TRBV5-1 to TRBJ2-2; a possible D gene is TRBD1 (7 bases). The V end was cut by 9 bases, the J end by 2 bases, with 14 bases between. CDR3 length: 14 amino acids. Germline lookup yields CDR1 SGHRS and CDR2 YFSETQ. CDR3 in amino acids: CAISRGDNTGELFF. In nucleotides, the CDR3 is TGCGCCATCTCCAGGGGGGATAACACCGGGGAGCTGTTTTTT.

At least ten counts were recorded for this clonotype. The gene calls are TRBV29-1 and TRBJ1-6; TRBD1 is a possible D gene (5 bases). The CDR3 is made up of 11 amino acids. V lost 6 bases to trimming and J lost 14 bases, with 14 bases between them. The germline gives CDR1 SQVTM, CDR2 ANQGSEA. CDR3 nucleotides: TGCAGCGTAGATGACGGGGGGTCCCTCCACTTT. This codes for CSVDDGGSLHF.

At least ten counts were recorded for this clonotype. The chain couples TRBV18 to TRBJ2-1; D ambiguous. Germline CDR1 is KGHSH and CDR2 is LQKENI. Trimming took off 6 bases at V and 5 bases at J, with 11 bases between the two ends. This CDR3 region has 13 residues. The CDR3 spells CASSEPNNNEQFF. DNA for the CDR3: TGTGCCAGCTCCGAACCGAACAACAATGAGCAGTTCTTC. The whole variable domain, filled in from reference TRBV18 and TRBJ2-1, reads NAGVMQNPRHLVRRRGQEARLRCSPMKGHSHVYWYRQLPEEGLKFMVYLQKENIIDESGMPKERFSAEFPKEGPSILRIQQVVRGDSAAYFCASSEPNNNEQFFGPGTRLTVL.

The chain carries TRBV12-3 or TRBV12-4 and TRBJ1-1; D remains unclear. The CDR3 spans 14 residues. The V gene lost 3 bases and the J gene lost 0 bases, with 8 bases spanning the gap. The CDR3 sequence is CASSFGRVNTEAFF. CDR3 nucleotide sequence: TGTGCCAGCAGTTTTGGCCGGGTGAACACTGAAGCTTTCTTT.

This CDR3 reads CSARVSTGVQFF. Written as DNA, the CDR3 is TGCAGTGCTAGAGTTTCGACTGGTGTGCAGTTCTTC. The chain joins TRBV20-1 to TRBJ2-1; D is uncertain. CDR1 and CDR2 (germline): DFQATT, SNEGSKA (reference sequence). The germline V and J ends were trimmed by 1 base and 12 bases, with 13 bases remaining between them. This CDR3 has 12 amino acids.

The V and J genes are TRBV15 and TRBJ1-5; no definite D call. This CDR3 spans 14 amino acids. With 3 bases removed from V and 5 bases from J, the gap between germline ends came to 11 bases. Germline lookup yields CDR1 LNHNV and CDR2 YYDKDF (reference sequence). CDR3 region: CATSRTEKYQPQHF. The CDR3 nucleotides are TGTGCCACCAGCAGGACGGAAAAATATCAGCCCCAGCATTTT.

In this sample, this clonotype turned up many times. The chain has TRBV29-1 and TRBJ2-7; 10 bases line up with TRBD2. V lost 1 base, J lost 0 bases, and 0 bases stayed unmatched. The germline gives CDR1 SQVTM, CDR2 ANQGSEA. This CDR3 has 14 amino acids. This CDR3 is CSVEGTSGSYEQYF. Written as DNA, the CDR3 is TGCAGCGTTGAAGGGACTAGCGGCTCCTACGAGCAGTACTTC.

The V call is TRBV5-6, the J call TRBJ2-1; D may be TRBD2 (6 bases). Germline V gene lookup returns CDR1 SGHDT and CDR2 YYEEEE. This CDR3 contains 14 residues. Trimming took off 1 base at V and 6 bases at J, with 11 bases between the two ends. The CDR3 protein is CASSLMRETNEQFF. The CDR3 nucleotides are TGTGCCAGCAGCTTGATGCGGGAAACCAATGAGCAGTTCTTC.

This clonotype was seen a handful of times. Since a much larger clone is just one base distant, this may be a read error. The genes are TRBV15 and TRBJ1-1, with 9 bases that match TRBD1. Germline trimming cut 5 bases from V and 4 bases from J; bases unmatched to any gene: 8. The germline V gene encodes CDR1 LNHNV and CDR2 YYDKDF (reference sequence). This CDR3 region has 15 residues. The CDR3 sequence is CATSGTGGAGTEAFF. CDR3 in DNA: TGTGCCACCAGCGGTACAGGGGGCGCGGGCACTGAAGCTTTCTTT.